The 25 T cell receptor beta chains below come from one sample, sequenced in a study of immune characterization of retroperitoneal liposarcoma. TCRdb re-derived calls from the PCR reads in MiXCR, one entry per CDR3 protein. The sample contains around 2,300 distinct CDR3 sequences, approximately 50% of which appear only once. The sample consisted of tumor tissue. The receptors were sampled from a female donor with retroperitoneal liposarcoma.

This clonotype has more than one count but fewer than ten. The chain has TRBV10-1 and TRBJ2-1, with TRBD2 matching over 7 bases. The length of the CDR3 is 12 residues. V lost 7 bases and J lost 5; bases outside the gene matches: 2. Germline V gene lookup returns CDR1 WNHNN and CDR2 SYGVQD (reference sequence). DNA of the CDR3: TGCGCCAGCAAGGGAGGGAACAATGAGCAGTTCTTC. Translated: CASKGGNNEQFF.

This clonotype was recorded a few times. The chain is built from TRBV7-8 and TRBJ2-2, with D hard to call. The CDR3 contains 16 residues. From germline, CDR1 is SGHVS and CDR2 FQNEAQ. V lost 0 bases, J lost 3 bases, and 11 bases lay in between. CDR3 DNA: TGTGCCAGCAGCTTAGCGGGATCTGAGGACACCGGGGAGCTGTTTTTT. Translated, it gives CASSLAGSEDTGELFF.

The chain recombines TRBV6-1 with TRBJ2-5; 8 bases fit TRBD1. The ends lost 6 bases at V and 2 bases at J; junction bases unmatched: 11. Germline V gene lookup returns CDR1 MNHNS and CDR2 SASEGT. The CDR3 runs 16 residues. CDR3 sequence: CASSPYTGGRQETQYF. CDR3 DNA: TGTGCCAGCAGCCCTTATACAGGGGGAAGGCAAGAGACCCAGTACTTC.

In its sample, this clonotype was seen a few times. The chain joins TRBV6-1 to TRBJ1-5; perhaps TRBD1 as D (5 bases). The CDR3 totals 15 residues. Trimming stripped 5 bases from V and 2 bases from J, with 13 bases between. Germline lookup yields CDR1 MNHNS and CDR2 SASEGT. The CDR3 loop reads CASSLGETGNQPQHF. CDR3 nucleotide sequence: TGTGCCAGCAGTCTGGGGGAAACGGGCAATCAGCCCCAGCATTTT.

The chain has TRBV7-2 and TRBJ2-5; no firm D call. Per germline, CDR1 SGHTA and CDR2 FQGNSA. The CDR3 is 13 amino acids. V lost 4 bases, J lost 11 bases, and 17 bases lay in between. In DNA form, the CDR3 reads TGTGCCAGCAGCTCGTATGTCGAGAATGAGCAGTACTTC. Translation gives CASSSYVENEQYF.

The chain carries TRBV7-2 and TRBJ2-3, with 9 bases aligning to TRBD2. V dropped 3 bases and J dropped 4; count of bases not matched to a gene: 8. The CDR3 has 16 residues. CDR1 is SGHTA and CDR2 is FQGNSA in the germline V gene. The DNA of the CDR3 is TGTGCCAGCAGCTTCCGAATAGCGGGAGCTGCAGATACGCAGTATTTT. Protein product: CASSFRIAGAADTQYF.

By its share, this clonotype is medium-sized. This chain links TRBV6-1 with TRBJ2-3, with TRBD2 matching over 9 bases. The CDR3 has 14 amino acids. The germline V gene encodes CDR1 MNHNS and CDR2 SASEGT. V was pared by 5 bases and J by 6 bases, with 6 bases of the junction left unmatched. In nucleotides, the CDR3 is TGTGCCAGCAGTCCGGGACTAGCCGTCGATACGCAGTATTTT. It specifies CASSPGLAVDTQYF.

Only a few counts were recorded for this clonotype. CDR3 nucleotide sequence: TGTGCCAGCACTCCAGTCCGGGAGACTCTCGAGCAGTTCTTC. Translating it yields CASTPVRETLEQFF. The genes are TRBV6-1 and TRBJ2-5, with D perhaps matching TRBD2 (6 bases). The DNA end is a closer match to TRBJ2-1, so the J assignment may be wrong. The CDR3 loop spans 14 amino acids. Germline CDR1 MNHNS, CDR2 SASEGT.

The chain employs TRBV12-3 or TRBV12-4 and TRBJ2-3, with unresolved D. Trimming removed 7 bases at V and 2 bases at J, with 16 bases between. The length of the CDR3 is 15 residues. CDR3 bases: TGTGCCAGCACACCGCCAGGAACCCTCACAGATACGCAGTATTTT. Protein sequence: CASTPPGTLTDTQYF.

This clonotype has just a few counts. The V and J genes are TRBV11-3 and TRBJ2-5; 12 bases are shared with TRBD2. Germline V gene sequence: CDR1 SGHNT, CDR2 YENEEA. The CDR3 sequence is 15 residues long. Trimming at V came to 6 bases and at J to 5 bases, leaving 7 bases not matched to a gene. The CDR3, as DNA: TGTGCCAGCAGTCCAGGACTAGCGGGAAGGGAGACCCAGTACTTC. As protein: CASSPGLAGRETQYF.

By proportion, this clonotype is large. The chain is built from TRBV6-1 and TRBJ2-3, with D perhaps assigned TRBD1 or TRBD2 (5 bases each). V was trimmed by 5 bases and J by 0 bases, leaving 15 bases between them. The length of the CDR3 is 16 residues. Germline-derived CDR1 and CDR2 are MNHNS and SASEGT. CDR3 amino acids: CASSYGGNPSTDTQYF. DNA of the CDR3: TGTGCCAGCAGTTATGGGGGTAACCCTAGCACAGATACGCAGTATTTT.

This sequence joins TRBV6-6 and TRBJ2-6, with unresolved D. The CDR3 sequence is 14 residues long. V lost 5 bases and J 0 bases, leaving 5 bases between the germline ends. The germline V gene encodes CDR1 MNHNY and CDR2 SVGAGI (reference sequence). In DNA, the CDR3 is TGTGCCAGCAGTGCGAGCTCTGGGGCCAACGTCCTGACTTTC. This translates into CASSASSGANVLTF.

The chain carries TRBV12-3 or TRBV12-4 and TRBJ2-2, with 7 positions matching TRBD2. The J segment lost 0 bases and the V segment lost 6 bases, leaving 7 bases of the junction unmatched. The CDR3 totals 16 residues. This CDR3 reads CASSLGRVANTGELFF. CDR3 coding DNA: TGTGCCAGCAGCCTAGGGAGGGTCGCGAACACCGGGGAGCTGTTTTTT.

Notes on this clonotype: At one end, the junction sequence differs from germline, possibly due to a read error. The chain links TRBV7-4 to TRBJ2-1; the D gene is possibly TRBD2 (5 bases). The CDR3 runs to 16 residues. Germline V gene sequence: CDR1 SGHVT, CDR2 SQSDAQ. DNA for the CDR3: TGTGCCAGCAGCTCCAAGCGGTCGGACTCCTACAATGAGCAGTACTTT. Amino acid sequence: CASSSKRSDSYNEQYF.

This clonotype was seen a few times. The V call is TRBV6-6, the J call TRBJ2-3, with D possibly TRBD2 on 7 matching bases. Germline assignment: CDR1 MNHNY and CDR2 SVGAGI (reference sequence). Trimming cost V 9 bases and J 6 bases, with 22 bases left between them. The CDR3 runs to 15 residues. The CDR3 coding sequence is TGTGCCAGTCAAAAAGGGGCGGGGGCCCCCGATACGCAGTATTTT. The encoded protein is CASQKGAGAPDTQYF.

Concerning this clonotype itself: Possible read error: a much larger clone is one base away. This chain connects TRBV7-2 to TRBJ2-1; D is unclear. V gave up 1 base and J gave up 10 bases, with 11 bases separating them. The germline gives CDR1 SGHTA, CDR2 FQGNSA. The CDR3 length is 13 residues. As DNA, the CDR3 is TGTGCCAGCAGCTTAGATGGATCCTTGGAGCAGTTCTTC. As protein: CASSLDGSLEQFF.

The chain carries TRBV6-4 and TRBJ1-1, with 9 bases aligning to TRBD1. The CDR3 totals 9 residues. Germline-derived CDR1 and CDR2 are MRHNA and SNTAGT. CDR3 in amino acids: CPRNRGRFF. CDR3 DNA: TGTCCAAGGAACAGGGGGCGATTCTTT.

The CDR3 here is CASSPSGTRGNEQFF. In DNA form, the CDR3 reads TGTGCCAGCAGCCCATCCGGGACCAGGGGGAATGAGCAGTTCTTC. This chain uses TRBV7-2 with TRBJ2-1; TRBD1 agrees at 7 bases. V was clipped by 5 bases and J by 7 bases; unmatched bases: 11. Germline V gene data show CDR1 as SGHTA and CDR2 as FQGNSA. This CDR3 region has 15 residues.

The chain has TRBV7-2 and TRBJ2-1, with D uncertain. TRBJ2-7 matches the DNA end more closely, so the J call is doubtful. The CDR3 is 15 residues long. CDR1 is SGHTA, CDR2 FQGNSA, per germline. In DNA form, the CDR3 reads TGTGCCAGCAGACTAACCGGGTCCCATAGCAATGAGCAGTACTTC. Its translation: CASRLTGSHSNEQYF.

This clonotype was seen only a few times. The rearrangement links TRBV7-2 to TRBJ2-5, with D perhaps matching TRBD2 (6 bases). Per the germline V gene, CDR1 is SGHTA and CDR2 is FQGNSA. The CDR3 consists of 17 residues. V dropped 0 bases and J dropped 1 base, with 15 bases sitting between them. The CDR3 region is CASSLARLVRAQETQYF. As DNA, the CDR3 is TGTGCCAGCAGCTTAGCGAGACTAGTTAGGGCCCAAGAGACCCAGTACTTC.

This clonotype was seen a few times. CDR3 amino acids: CAAARTSGTGELFF. The CDR3 bases are TGTGCCGCCGCCCGGACTAGCGGAACCGGGGAGCTGTTTTTT. The chain is built from TRBV6-1 and TRBJ2-2; 10 bases line up with TRBD2. V was clipped by 11 bases and J by 5 bases; unmatched bases: 8. The CDR3 runs 14 residues. From germline, CDR1 is MNHNS and CDR2 SASEGT.

This clonotype is categorized as large. The J gene is TRBJ2-5, the V gene TRBV7-2; TRBD1 is a possible D gene (5 bases). Germline loops: CDR1 SGHTA, CDR2 FQGNSA. The CDR3 length is 14 residues. V was pared by 3 bases and J by 5 bases, with 13 bases between. The CDR3 sequence: CASSLSGWSETQYF. The CDR3 DNA sequence: TGTGCCAGCAGCTTGTCAGGGTGGTCCGAGACCCAGTACTTC.

The chain couples TRBV6-6 to TRBJ1-2; TRBD1 agrees at 8 bases. V lost 2 bases and J lost 4; bases outside the gene matches: 3. CDR3 size: 14 residues. The germline gives CDR1 MNHNY, CDR2 SVGAGI (reference sequence). In DNA, the CDR3 is TGTGCCAGCAGTTACGACAGGGGACCCTATGGCTACACCTTC. It specifies CASSYDRGPYGYTF.

The V gene is TRBV27, the J gene TRBJ2-5, with D possibly being TRBD1 (6 bases). The germline V gene has CDR1 MNHEY and CDR2 SMNVEV (reference sequence). This CDR3 region has 12 residues. Trimming cost V 6 bases and J 5 bases, with 10 bases left between them. This CDR3 reads CASSLTGETQYF. CDR3 nucleotide sequence: TGTGCCAGCAGCCTAACAGGGGAGACCCAGTACTTC.

V is TRBV6-1 and J is TRBJ2-1, with 7 bases matching TRBD2. V lost 6 bases and J lost 9; bases outside the gene matches: 8. Germline loops: CDR1 MNHNS, CDR2 SASEGT. CDR3 size: 13 residues. CDR3 DNA sequence: TGTGCCAGCAGGCTAGCGGTGTGGAGTGAGCAGTTCTTC. As protein: CASRLAVWSEQFF.